This record concerns one T cell receptor (beta chain) sequence. Its antigen is as yet unknown. This table comes from immunoSEQ multiplex PCR, and its TCRdb copy is limited to in-frame clones, with some not included. The sample carries about 100,000 clones, 90% to 95% recorded once. These data come from a study of graft-versus-host responses after intestinal transplantation. Germline CDR1 MNHEY, CDR2 SVGAGI. Trimming removed 0 bases from V and 9 bases from J, with 6 bases in between. The CDR3 consists of 12 residues. The V and J genes are TRBV6-5 and TRBJ2-1, with TRBD2 as a possible D gene (6 bases). The sequencing used unstimulated CD8+ T cells sorted from spleen or lymph node cells, collected before intestinal transplant. This receptor was taken from a human donor who received an intestinal transplant. The CDR3 DNA reads TGTGCCAGCAGTTACTCGGGACTTGAGCAGTTCTTC. This translates into CASSYSGLEQFF.